This TCR beta chain was recovered during a study of T cells after yellow fever vaccination. Study-wide results and caveats: Researchers noted that a small share of clonotypes showed up in both CD4 and CD8 compartments. Detected again after the booster were most primary-vaccination clones, at 95% to 98% CD4 and about 90% CD8.

TCRdb reprocessed the 5' RACE reads with MiXCR, giving one entry per CDR3 protein. The repertoire holds about 110,000 distinct CDR3 sequences, with 8.4% as singletons. This CDR3 has 15 amino acids. The junction had 5 bases not matched to a gene; V was cut back by 3 bases and J by 0 bases. Germline lookup yields CDR1 GTSNPN and CDR2 SVGIG (reference sequence). Worth noting for this clonotype: Its specificity is unknown.

Source: CD8+ T cells sorted from PBMCs, taken 45 days after the yellow fever booster vaccination. This receptor was identified in a man aged 30 to 39 who received the YFV17D yellow fever vaccine. V is TRBV30 and J is TRBJ2-7, with 10 nucleotides matching TRBD1. The CDR3 is CAWSSDRGFSYEQYF. As DNA, the CDR3 is TGTGCCTGGAGCTCGGACAGGGGGTTCTCCTACGAGCAGTACTTC.